This is a list of T cell receptor beta chains from one sample in a study of blood T cell repertoires in COVID-19. Measured with immunoSEQ multiplex PCR; TCRdb has only the in-frame clones, and not every one. The table has about 130,000 clones, 88% seen once. The sample taken for sequencing was peripheral blood. These receptors came from a woman aged 80 or over with acute or convalescent COVID-19. The CDR3 runs from the conserved cysteine through the conserved F or W. Fields, in order: CDR3 protein, CDR3 DNA, clone size, V gene, D gene, CDR3 length, J gene. D genes are given only for firm matches. Size tells how often a clone was seen (once, few, many) or the class of an expanded clone, and some rows leave it out.

CASSGLGGSDTQYF TGTGCCAGCAGTGGCCTTGGCGGATCAGATACGCAGTATTTT . TRBV25-1 . 14 TRBJ2-3
CASSPAGNRLYEQYF TGTGCCAGTAGTCCAGCAGGTAACAGGCTCTACGAGCAGTACTTC few TRBV19 . 15 TRBJ2-7
CASSGFRLAGAYEQYF TGTGCCAGCAGTGGTTTTCGACTAGCGGGAGCCTACGAGCAGTACTTC . TRBV2 TRBD2 16 TRBJ2-7
CASSTRGLAQPQHF TGTGCCAGCAGCACCAGGGGGTTGGCTCAGCCCCAGCATTTT . TRBV27 TRBD1 14 TRBJ1-5
CASKRASGNTGELFF TGTGCCAGCAAACGGGCTAGCGGGAACACCGGGGAGCTGTTTTTT . TRBV3-1/TRBV3-2 TRBD2 15 TRBJ2-2
CASSPPVRPSDTQYF TGTGCCAGCAGCCCCCCGGTGCGGCCGAGTGATACGCAGTATTTT . TRBV11-1 . 15 TRBJ2-3
CASSADRGAFF TGTGCCAGCTCGGCCGACAGAGGAGCTTTCTTT . TRBV18 . 11 TRBJ1-1
CASSYTGTGDGYTF TGTGCCAGCAGTTACACCGGGACAGGTGATGGCTACACCTTC once TRBV6-2/TRBV6-3 TRBD1 14 TRBJ1-2
CASSYGQGDGYTF TGTGCCAGCAGCTATGGACAGGGCGATGGCTACACCTTC once TRBV6-5 TRBD1 13 TRBJ1-2
CATSRDPAGAGTQYF TGTGCCACCAGCAGAGATCCAGCGGGAGCTGGGACGCAGTATTTT . TRBV15 TRBD2 15 TRBJ2-3
CASGSSGANVLTF TGTGCCAGCGGGAGCTCTGGGGCCAACGTCCTGACTTTC . TRBV12-3/TRBV12-4 . 13 TRBJ2-6
CASSRGTSGPNTGELFF TGTGCCAGCAGCCGCGGGACTAGCGGGCCAAACACCGGGGAGCTGTTTTTT few TRBV3-1/TRBV3-2 TRBD2 17 TRBJ2-2
CASSFDRRNTEAFF TGTGCCAGCAGTTTTGACAGGCGGAACACTGAAGCTTTCTTT . TRBV6-2/TRBV6-3 . 14 TRBJ1-1
CASSVGAAYGYTF TGTGCCAGCAGCGTCGGAGCTGCCTATGGCTACACCTTC . TRBV7-8 . 13 TRBJ1-2
CASSLSGQQTPLHF TGTGCCAGCAGCCTCTCGGGACAGCAGACACCCCTCCACTTT . TRBV3-1/TRBV3-2 TRBD1 14 TRBJ1-6
CASSPWTGETEAFF TGTGCCAGCAGTCCTTGGACAGGGGAGACTGAAGCTTTCTTT once TRBV3-1/TRBV3-2 TRBD1 14 TRBJ1-1
CASSQVSTAYNEQFF TGTGCCAGCAGCCAAGTGAGCACCGCCTACAATGAGCAGTTCTTC . TRBV3-1/TRBV3-2 . 15 TRBJ2-1
CASSYSLVGATDTQYF TGTGCCAGCAGTTACTCCCTAGTGGGGGCAACAGATACGCAGTATTTT . TRBV6-5 . 16 TRBJ2-3
CASSLASAGGETQYF TGCGCCAGCAGCTTGGCCTCGGCAGGGGGAGAGACCCAGTACTTC . TRBV5-1 TRBD1 15 TRBJ2-5
CASSLALGGSTDTQYF TGCGCCAGCAGCTTGGCGTTAGGGGGAAGCACAGATACGCAGTATTTT . TRBV5-1 . 16 TRBJ2-3
CASSLQGGNEQFF TGTGCCAGCAGTTTACAGGGTGGAAATGAGCAGTTCTTC . TRBV12-3/TRBV12-4 . 13 TRBJ2-1
CATPPPGSSYNEQFF TGTGCCACCCCCCCGCCGGGGAGCTCCTACAATGAGCAGTTCTTC . TRBV6-5 . 15 TRBJ2-1
CASSYQGGNQPQHF TGTGCCAGCAGTTATCAGGGGGGAAATCAGCCCCAGCATTTT . TRBV6-5 TRBD1 14 TRBJ1-5
CASSLSGHRQPQHF TGTGCCAGCAGTTTATCTGGGCACAGACAGCCCCAGCATTTT . TRBV28 . 14 TRBJ1-5
CASTRVVEGHELFF TGTGCCAGCACCAGAGTAGTTGAGGGTCATGAGCTGTTTTTT . TRBV5-5 . 14 TRBJ1-4
CASGLEYTDTQYF TGTGCTAGTGGTTTAGAGTACACAGATACGCAGTATTTT . TRBV12-5 . 13 TRBJ2-3
CASSVAVRDTQYF TGTGCCAGCAGCGTAGCTGTCAGGGATACGCAGTATTTT . TRBV9 . 13 TRBJ2-3